These T cell receptor beta chains were read from a single sample in a study of cytomegalovirus exposure and HLA in healthy donors. TCRdb keeps only in-frame clones here, not all; method: immunoSEQ multiplex PCR. The table shows some 150,000 clones, with roughly four fifths occurring only once. Sample: PBMCs. Every receptor here comes from a man aged 18 to 30 in good health and CMV-seropositive. Each CDR3 is given with its conserved first and last residue.

V gene | CDR3 protein
TRBV18 | CASSPGQENYGYTF
TRBV7-9 | CASSFLQGGNTEAFF
TRBV27 | CASSLGTRIGEQFF
TRBV7-6 | CASSSRGSVNEQFF
TRBV19 | CASASGSSRFYGYTF
TRBV19 | CASSTGTGNQPQHF
TRBV7-9 | CASSSVQGAREQFF
TRBV5-1 | CASSSRAGGAGELFF
TRBV30 | CAWSTGTGKGELFF
TRBV6-5 | CASSRTSPGETQYF
TRBV7-9 | CASSRSTGLLFYEQYF
TRBV27 | CASSWGGNYGYTF
TRBV29-1 | CSVALISGNTIYF
TRBV19 | CASSPLRTSGRMGDTQYF